Listed here is a single T cell receptor (beta chain). V was pared by 3 bases and J by 10 bases, with 19 bases between. CDR3 length equals 14 residues. Germline V CDR1 and CDR2: SGHDT, YYEEEE. The record originates from a study of blood T cell repertoires in COVID-19. TCRdb's table, derived via immunoSEQ multiplex PCR, lists solely in-frame clones and lacks some. The sample records over 300,000 clones, roughly 85% being singletons. V usage is TRBV5-6 and J usage is TRBJ1-1, with TRBD1 as a possible D gene (5 bases). This sequence was found in a human donor in a cohort sampled during active COVID-19. Sequences were obtained from peripheral blood. The chain's CDR3 is CASSSGRGAMGAFF. The CDR3 nucleotides read TGTGCCAGCAGCTCCGGCCGTGGGGCGATGGGAGCTTTCTTT. Combining the CDR3 with reference TRBV5-6 and TRBJ1-1 gives the whole variable domain DAGVTQSPTHLIKTRGQQVTLRCSPKSGHDTVSWYQQALGQGPQFIFQYYEEEERQRGNFPDRFSGHQFPNYSSELNVNALLLGDSALYLCASSSGRGAMGAFFGQGTRLTVV.